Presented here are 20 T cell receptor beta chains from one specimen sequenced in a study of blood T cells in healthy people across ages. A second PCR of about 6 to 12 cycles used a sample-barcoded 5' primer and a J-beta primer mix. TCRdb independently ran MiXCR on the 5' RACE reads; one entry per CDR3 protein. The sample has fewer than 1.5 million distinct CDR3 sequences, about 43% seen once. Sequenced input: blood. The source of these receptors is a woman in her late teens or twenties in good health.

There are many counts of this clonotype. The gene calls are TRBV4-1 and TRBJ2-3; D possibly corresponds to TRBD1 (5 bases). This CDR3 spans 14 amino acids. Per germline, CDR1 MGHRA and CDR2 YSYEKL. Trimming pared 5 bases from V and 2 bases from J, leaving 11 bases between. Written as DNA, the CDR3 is TGCGCCAGCAGCTACGACAGTCCCACAGATACGCAGTATTTT. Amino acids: CASSYDSPTDTQYF.

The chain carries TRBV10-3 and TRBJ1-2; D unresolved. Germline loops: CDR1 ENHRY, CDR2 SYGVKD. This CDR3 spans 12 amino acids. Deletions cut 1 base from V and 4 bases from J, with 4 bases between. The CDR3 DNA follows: TGTGCCATCAGTGAGTTAACCTATGGCTACACCTTC. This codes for CAISELTYGYTF.

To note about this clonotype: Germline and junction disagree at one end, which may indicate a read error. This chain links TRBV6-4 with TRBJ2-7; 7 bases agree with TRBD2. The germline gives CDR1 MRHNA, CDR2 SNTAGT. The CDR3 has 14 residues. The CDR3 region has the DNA TGTGCCAGCAGCCCACGGGGGGACTCCTACGAGCGGTACTTC. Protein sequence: CASSPRGDSYERYF.

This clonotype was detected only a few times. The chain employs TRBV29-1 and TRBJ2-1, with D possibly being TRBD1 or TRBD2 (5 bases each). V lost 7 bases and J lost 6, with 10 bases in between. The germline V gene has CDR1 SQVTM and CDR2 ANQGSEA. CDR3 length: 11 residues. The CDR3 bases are TGCAGCGCCGTCGGGGCCAATGAGCAGTTCTTC. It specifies CSAVGANEQFF.

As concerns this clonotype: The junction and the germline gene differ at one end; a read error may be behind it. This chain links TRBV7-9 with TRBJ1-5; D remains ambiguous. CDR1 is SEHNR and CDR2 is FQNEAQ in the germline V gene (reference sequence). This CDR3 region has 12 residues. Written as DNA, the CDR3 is TGTGCCAGCAGCACACCCAATCAGCCCCGGCATTTT. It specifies CASSTPNQPRHF. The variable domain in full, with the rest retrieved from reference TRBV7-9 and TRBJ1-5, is DTGVSQNPRHKITKRGQNVTFRCDPISEHNRLYWYRQTLGQGPEFLTYFQNEAQLEKSRLLSDRFSAERPKGSFSTLEIQRTEQGDSAMYLCASSTPNQPRHFGDGTRLSIL.

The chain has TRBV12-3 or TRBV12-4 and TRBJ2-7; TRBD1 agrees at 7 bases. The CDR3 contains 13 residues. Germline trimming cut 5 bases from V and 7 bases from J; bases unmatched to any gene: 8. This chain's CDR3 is CASSLQGGREQYF. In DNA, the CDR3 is TGTGCCAGCAGTCTTCAAGGGGGCCGAGAGCAGTACTTC.

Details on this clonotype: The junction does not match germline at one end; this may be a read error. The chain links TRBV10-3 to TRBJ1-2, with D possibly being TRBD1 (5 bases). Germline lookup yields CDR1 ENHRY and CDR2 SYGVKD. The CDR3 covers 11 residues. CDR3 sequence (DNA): TGTGCCATCAGTGGGGGGGATGGCCACACCTTC. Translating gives CAISGGDGHTF.

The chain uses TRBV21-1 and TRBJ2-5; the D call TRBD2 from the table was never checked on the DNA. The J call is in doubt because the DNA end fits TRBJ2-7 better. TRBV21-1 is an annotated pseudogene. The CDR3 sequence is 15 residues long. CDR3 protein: CASSKGEREWYEQYF. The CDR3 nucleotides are TGTGCCAGCAGCAAGGGAGAGCGGGAGTGGTACGAGCAGTACTTC.

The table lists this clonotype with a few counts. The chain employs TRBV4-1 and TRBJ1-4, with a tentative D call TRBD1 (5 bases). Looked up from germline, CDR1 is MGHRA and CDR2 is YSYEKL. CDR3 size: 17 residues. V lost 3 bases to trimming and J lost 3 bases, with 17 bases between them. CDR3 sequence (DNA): TGCGCCAGCAGCCAGGAACCCGCCGGGACCTCTAATGAAAAACTGTTTTTT. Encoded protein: CASSQEPAGTSNEKLFF.

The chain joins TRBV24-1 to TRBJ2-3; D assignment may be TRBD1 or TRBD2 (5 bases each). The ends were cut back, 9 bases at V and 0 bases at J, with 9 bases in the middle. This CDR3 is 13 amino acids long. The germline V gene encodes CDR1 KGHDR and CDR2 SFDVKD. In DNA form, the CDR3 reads TGTGCCACCCAACGGGACAGCACAGATACGCAGTATTTT. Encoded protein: CATQRDSTDTQYF.

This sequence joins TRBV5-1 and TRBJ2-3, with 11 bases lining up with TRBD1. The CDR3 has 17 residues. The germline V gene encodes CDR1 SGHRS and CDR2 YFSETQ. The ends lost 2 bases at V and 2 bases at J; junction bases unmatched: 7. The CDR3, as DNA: TGCGCCAGCAGCTTTTCTAGGACAGGGGGCGTCACAGATACGCAGTATTTT. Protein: CASSFSRTGGVTDTQYF.

The CDR3 nucleotides are TGTGCCAGCAGCCGGGGGCTACCAGGGGTGGAGACCCAGTACTTC. It codes for CASSRGLPGVETQYF. J is TRBJ2-7 and V is TRBV7-9, with D tentatively TRBD1 or TRBD2 (6 bases each). The closer fit of TRBJ2-5 to the DNA end suggests the J call may be wrong. Germline CDR1 SEHNR, CDR2 FQNEAQ (reference sequence). The CDR3 loop spans 15 amino acids.

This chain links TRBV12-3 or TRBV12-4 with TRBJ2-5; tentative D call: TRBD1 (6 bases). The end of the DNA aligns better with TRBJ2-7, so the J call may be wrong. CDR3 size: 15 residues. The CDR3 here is CASSLVGRGSYEQYF. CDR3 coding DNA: TGTGCCAGCAGTTTAGTGGGCAGGGGATCCTACGAGCAGTACTTC.

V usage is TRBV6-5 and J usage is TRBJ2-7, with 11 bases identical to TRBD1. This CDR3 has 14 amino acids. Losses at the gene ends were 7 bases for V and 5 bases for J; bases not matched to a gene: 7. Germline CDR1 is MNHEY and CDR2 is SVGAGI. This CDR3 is CASTPRDRGNEQYF. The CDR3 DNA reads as TGTGCCAGCACCCCAAGGGACAGGGGGAACGAGCAGTACTTC.

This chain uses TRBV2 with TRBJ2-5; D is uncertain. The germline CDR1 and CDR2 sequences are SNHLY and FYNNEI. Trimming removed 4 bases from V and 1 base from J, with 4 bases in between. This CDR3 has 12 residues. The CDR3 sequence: CASSVSQETQYF. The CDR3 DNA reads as TGTGCCAGCAGTGTCTCCCAAGAGACCCAGTACTTC.

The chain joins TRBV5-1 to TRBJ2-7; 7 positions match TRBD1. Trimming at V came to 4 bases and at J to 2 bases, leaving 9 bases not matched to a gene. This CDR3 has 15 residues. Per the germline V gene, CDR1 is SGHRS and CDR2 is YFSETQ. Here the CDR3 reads CASSTGQIVAYEQYF. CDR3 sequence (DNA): TGCGCCAGCAGCACGGGACAGATAGTCGCCTACGAGCAGTACTTC. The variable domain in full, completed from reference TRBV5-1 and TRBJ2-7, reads KAGVTQTPRYLIKTRGQQVTLSCSPISGHRSVSWYQQTPGQGLQFLFEYFSETQRNKGNFPGRFSGRQFSNSRSEMNVSTLELGDSALYLCASSTGQIVAYEQYFGPGTRLTVT.

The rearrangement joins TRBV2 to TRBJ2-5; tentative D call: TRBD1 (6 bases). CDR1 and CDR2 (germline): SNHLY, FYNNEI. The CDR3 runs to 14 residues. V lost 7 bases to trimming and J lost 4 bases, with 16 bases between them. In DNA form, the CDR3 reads TGTGCCAGCACCCCTACCGGGACACGAGAGACCCAGTACTTC. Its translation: CASTPTGTRETQYF.

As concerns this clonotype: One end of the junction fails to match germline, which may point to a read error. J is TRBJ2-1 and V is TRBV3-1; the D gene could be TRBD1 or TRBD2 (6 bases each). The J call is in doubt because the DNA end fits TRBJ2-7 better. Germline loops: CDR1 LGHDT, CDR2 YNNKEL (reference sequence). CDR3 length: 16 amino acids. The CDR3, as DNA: TGTGCCAACAGCCCTTCGGGCGGGACAACCCACAATGAGCAGTACTTC. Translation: CANSPSGGTTHNEQYF.

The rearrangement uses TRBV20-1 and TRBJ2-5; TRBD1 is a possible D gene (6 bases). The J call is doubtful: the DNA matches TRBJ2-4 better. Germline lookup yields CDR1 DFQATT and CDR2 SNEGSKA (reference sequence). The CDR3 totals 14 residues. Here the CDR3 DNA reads TGCAGTGCTAGAGAGCCCGGGACAAAAAACATTCAGTACTTC. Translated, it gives CSAREPGTKNIQYF.

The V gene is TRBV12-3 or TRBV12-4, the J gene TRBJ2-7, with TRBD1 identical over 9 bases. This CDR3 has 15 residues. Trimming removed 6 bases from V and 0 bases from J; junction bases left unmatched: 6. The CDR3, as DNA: TGTGCCAGCAGCCGCGAGACAGGGGGCTCCTACGAGCAGTACTTC. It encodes CASSRETGGSYEQYF.